Described below is a single TCR beta chain sequence and its context. Antigen unknown. Regarding treatment: roughly nine-day PBMC culture with coronavirus spike peptide pools or control peptides (ViraFEST assay). CD4+ T lymphocytes from the unexposed donor were collected before the COVID-19 pandemic (2011-2018). ViraFEST grew antigen-specific T cells using peptide pools, then sequenced TCRs. This record belongs to a study of vaccination and CD4 T cells after COVID-19. Study context: For post-vaccine samples, collection took place a median approximately 78 days after dose two, ranging from 14 to 241. Regarding the study as a whole: A nonsignificant median increase from 21 to 38 SARS-CoV-2-reactive clonotypes was observed.

In germline, CDR1 is LNHDA, CDR2 SQIVND (reference sequence). This CDR3 is 18 amino acids long. V gave up 6 bases and J gave up 0 bases; unmatched junction bases: 11. Sequencing of the DNA from cultured CD4+ T cells was carried out with the Oncomine TCR Beta short-read assay. Researchers extracted genomic DNA from CD4+ T cells that had been cultured. TCRdb used MiXCR to reprocess the PCR reads, holding one entry per CDR3 protein. The sample has some 10,000 distinct CDR3 sequences, 60% to 75% seen once; the top ten hold around 25%. The receptor was derived from a human donor in good health. The sample taken for sequencing was CD4+ T cells from blood, cultured in vitro. The chain recombines TRBV19 with TRBJ1-6, with TRBD1 matching 7 bases. The CDR3, as DNA: TGTGCCAGTAGACAGGGGCCGGTCTTGAGCTCCTATAATTCACCCCTCCACTTT. It yields the protein CASRQGPVLSSYNSPLHF.